This T cell receptor beta chain came from a study of a mutant IDH1 vaccine in newly diagnosed glioma. Sequencing was performed with immunoSEQ multiplex PCR; in TCRdb, only in-frame clones are kept and a portion is missing. The profile shows tens of thousands of clones, 82% of them singletons. As for time point: week 47, end of study. A 20-mer mutant IDH1 peptide at 300 ug was injected subcutaneously with topical imiquimod. Eight vaccine doses were administered to patients at weeks 1, 3, 5, 7, 11, 15, 19 and 23. With respect to this clone: The antigen remains undetermined.

V lost 5 bases to trimming and J lost 7 bases, with 18 bases between them. CDR1 SGHTA and CDR2 FQGNSA come from the germline V gene. The CDR3 loop spans 15 amino acids. The TCR was taken from a man aged 35 to 55 with glioma. Some clones in this sample may be carry-over from other donors' samples. This rearrangement joins TRBV7-2 to TRBJ2-1; D is possibly TRBD2 (7 bases). This sample comprised PBMCs, obtained from a glioma patient whose treatment included an IDH1 peptide vaccine. Here the CDR3 reads CASSPGGGYTNEQFF. The CDR3 DNA reads as TGTGCCAGCAGCCCAGGCGGGGGCTATACAAATGAGCAGTTCTTC.